These 27 T cell receptor beta chains share one sample of origin, sequenced in a study of cytomegalovirus exposure and HLA in healthy donors. PCR employed 60 Vbeta and 13 Jbeta primers. Data came from immunoSEQ multiplex PCR; TCRdb stores just in-frame clones and leaves some out. This table has over 150,000 clones, roughly three quarters appearing once. The material sequenced was PBMCs. These receptors all stem from a woman in her forties or fifties in good health and CMV-seropositive.

The chain recombines TRBV7-2 with TRBJ1-5; D is undetermined. This CDR3 is 13 amino acids long. V was shortened by 2 bases and J by 4 bases, with 6 bases between the two germline ends. Germline V gives CDR1 SGHTA, CDR2 FQGNSA. The CDR3 DNA is TGTGCCAGCAGCTTAACTCTGAATCAGCCCCAGCATTTT. This translates into CASSLTLNQPQHF.

The rearrangement joins TRBV5-5 to TRBJ2-1; 13 bases fit TRBD2. The CDR3 extends over 15 amino acids. Trimming at V came to 3 bases and at J to 5 bases, leaving 2 bases not matched to a gene. Germline V gene sequence: CDR1 SGHKS, CDR2 YYEKEE (reference sequence). CDR3 region: CASSWGLAGHNEQFF. The CDR3 coding sequence is TGTGCCAGCAGCTGGGGACTAGCGGGGCACAATGAGCAGTTCTTC.

The gene calls are TRBV29-1 and TRBJ1-2, with TRBD1 as a possible D gene (6 bases). The V gene lost 3 bases and the J gene lost 5 bases, with 16 bases spanning the gap. Germline CDR1 is SQVTM and CDR2 is ANQGSEA. The CDR3 covers 14 residues. The CDR3 nucleotides are TGCAGCGTTGATGCCCAGGGGCCCCCGTATGGCTACACCTTC. It specifies CSVDAQGPPYGYTF.

This chain joins TRBV5-6 and TRBJ1-2; TRBD1 might be the D (6 bases). Trimming stripped 0 bases from V and 11 bases from J, with 14 bases between. The germline V gene encodes CDR1 SGHDT and CDR2 YYEEEE. The CDR3 loop spans 13 amino acids. CDR3 bases: TGTGCCAGCAGCTTGGGTCCAGGGGCGAGATACACCTTC. Amino acids: CASSLGPGARYTF.

The V and J genes are TRBV30 and TRBJ1-3; 7 positions match TRBD1. Germline loops: CDR1 GTSNPN, CDR2 SVGIG (reference sequence). This CDR3 contains 17 residues. The ends lost 0 bases at V and 1 base at J; junction bases unmatched: 9. The DNA of the CDR3 is TGTGCCTGGAGTGTAAAGTTACAGGGGAGGTCTGGAAACACCATATATTTT. Amino acids: CAWSVKLQGRSGNTIYF.

The rearrangement joins TRBV4-1 to TRBJ2-5; D is unresolved. V was cut by 2 bases and J by 3 bases, with 13 bases left in between. This CDR3 region has 15 residues. Looked up from germline, CDR1 is MGHRA and CDR2 is YSYEKL. The chain's CDR3 is CASSQTVTEEETQYF. For the CDR3, the DNA is TGCGCCAGCAGCCAAACAGTAACGGAAGAAGAGACCCAGTACTTC.

The CDR3 here is CASSQGFPNTEAFF. CDR3 sequence (DNA): TGTGCCAGCTCACAGGGGTTCCCGAACACTGAAGCTTTCTTT. The chain links TRBV18 to TRBJ1-1; D possibly corresponds to TRBD1 (5 bases). There are 14 residues in the CDR3. Trimming took off 4 bases at V and 1 base at J, with 10 bases between the two ends. Germline assignment: CDR1 KGHSH and CDR2 LQKENI.

The table lists this clone with a few counts. The CDR3 sequence: CASSQERGGGETQYF. In DNA form, the CDR3 reads TGTGCCAGCAGCCAGGAGCGGGGGGGCGGAGAGACCCAGTACTTC. The chain joins TRBV7-2 to TRBJ2-5; 10 positions match TRBD2. Germline V lookup: CDR1 SGHTA, CDR2 FQGNSA. The CDR3 loop spans 15 amino acids. The J segment lost 4 bases and the V segment lost 5 bases, leaving 7 bases of the junction unmatched.

As DNA, the CDR3 is TGCGCCAGCAGCTTGGAGGGCGGGGGGGGCACAGATACGCAGTATTTT. Residues: CASSLEGGGGTDTQYF. This sequence joins TRBV5-1 and TRBJ2-3; 9 bases match TRBD2. J gave up 1 base and V 0 bases, and 3 bases lay outside the gene matches. Germline V lookup: CDR1 SGHRS, CDR2 YFSETQ. This CDR3 is 16 amino acids long.

This clone was picked up a small number of times. The gene calls are TRBV10-3 and TRBJ1-1, with a possible D match to TRBD1 (6 bases). The germline CDR1 and CDR2 sequences are ENHRY and SYGVKD. The CDR3 covers 15 residues. Trimming cost V 2 bases and J 0 bases, with 10 bases left between them. The CDR3 loop is CAISEGGLMNTEAFF. The DNA for the CDR3 is TGTGCCATCAGTGAGGGGGGCCTAATGAACACTGAAGCTTTCTTT.

This clone was recorded only once. This chain connects TRBV7-9 to TRBJ1-1; 8 nucleotides agree with TRBD1. V lost 10 bases and J lost 0; bases outside the gene matches: 7. The CDR3 runs to 14 residues. Germline CDR1 and CDR2: SEHNR and FQNEAQ (reference sequence). The CDR3 here is CATMTGVMNTEAFF. The CDR3 bases are TGTGCCACAATGACAGGGGTCATGAACACTGAAGCTTTCTTT.

This clone has more than one count but fewer than ten. This chain uses TRBV19 with TRBJ1-2; D possibly corresponds to TRBD1 (6 bases). The CDR3 runs to 11 residues. The V and J ends lost 7 bases and 10 bases respectively, with 13 bases between them. Germline-derived CDR1 and CDR2 are LNHDA and SQIVND (reference sequence). CDR3 nucleotides: TGTGCCAGTACTTTCACAGGGTACTACACCTTC. The encoded protein is CASTFTGYYTF.

J is TRBJ2-6 and V is TRBV4-1; 9 positions match TRBD1. The CDR3 sequence is 20 residues long. Germline CDR1 MGHRA, CDR2 YSYEKL. Trimming at V came to 0 bases and at J to 2 bases, leaving 11 bases not matched to a gene. CDR3: CASSQDRGAGTGPGANVLTF. CDR3 bases: TGCGCCAGCAGCCAAGATAGGGGCGCCGGGACAGGGCCTGGGGCCAACGTCCTGACTTTC.

This chain links TRBV13 with TRBJ2-1, with TRBD1 matching 9 bases. Trimming cost V 5 bases and J 5 bases; bases outside gene matches: 13. The CDR3 covers 17 residues. CDR1 is PRHDT and CDR2 is FYEKMQ in the germline V gene (reference sequence). DNA of the CDR3: TGTGCCAGCAGCCTGGGGACCGGGACAGGGAGAAACAATGAGCAGTTCTTC. Amino acid sequence: CASSLGTGTGRNNEQFF.

The V and J genes are TRBV2 and TRBJ2-7, with 9 nucleotides matching TRBD1. The CDR3 runs to 13 residues. V shed 5 bases and J 5 bases; nucleotides not matched to a gene: 4. The germline CDR1 and CDR2 sequences are SNHLY and FYNNEI. The CDR3 region is CASSWTGDHEQYF. CDR3 in DNA: TGTGCCAGCAGTTGGACAGGGGACCACGAGCAGTACTTC.

The chain has TRBV9 and TRBJ1-5, with D possibly being TRBD1 (6 bases). The CDR3 contains 14 residues. V lost 0 bases and J lost 7, with 11 bases in between. Per germline, CDR1 SGDLS and CDR2 YYNGEE. CDR3 loop: CASSVGHQGQPQHF. CDR3 nucleotides: TGTGCCAGCAGCGTAGGGCATCAGGGGCAGCCCCAGCATTTT.

The chain combines TRBV18 with TRBJ1-6, with D possibly being TRBD1 (5 bases). Trimming took off 5 bases at V and 9 bases at J, with 23 bases between the two ends. The CDR3 consists of 17 residues. CDR1 KGHSH and CDR2 LQKENI come from the germline V gene. CDR3 residues: CASSSFAGPEFGSPLHF. CDR3 sequence (DNA): TGTGCCAGCTCATCCTTTGCAGGGCCCGAATTTGGTTCACCCCTCCACTTT.

CDR3 DNA: TGTGCCAGCAGCCATGACAGGGGCTCTGGAAACACCATATATTTT. As protein: CASSHDRGSGNTIYF. This chain joins TRBV2 and TRBJ1-3, with TRBD1 matching over 8 bases. The CDR3 length is 15 residues. Germline V gene data show CDR1 as SNHLY and CDR2 as FYNNEI. Trimming at V came to 6 bases and at J to 0 bases, leaving 4 bases not matched to a gene.

The rearrangement joins TRBV5-1 to TRBJ2-7; 11 bases align to TRBD2. V lost 3 bases, J lost 2 bases, and 7 bases stayed unmatched. From germline, CDR1 is SGHRS and CDR2 YFSETQ. This CDR3 has 16 amino acids. The CDR3 region has the DNA TGCGCCAGCAGCTCGACTAGCGGGGCTCCAACCTACGAGCAGTACTTC. Protein: CASSSTSGAPTYEQYF.

The V call is TRBV5-1, the J call TRBJ2-7, with TRBD1 identical over 10 bases. The germline gives CDR1 SGHRS, CDR2 YFSETQ. J gave up 2 bases and V 4 bases, and 9 bases lay outside the gene matches. The CDR3 has 16 amino acids. The CDR3 region is CASSEGQGPSTYEQYF. CDR3 sequence (DNA): TGCGCCAGCAGCGAGGGACAGGGGCCCTCTACCTACGAGCAGTACTTC.

The V call is TRBV27, the J call TRBJ2-7; D is uncertain. Germline assignment: CDR1 MNHEY and CDR2 SMNVEV (reference sequence). V lost 6 bases and J 2 bases, leaving 14 bases between the germline ends. This CDR3 has 14 residues. The DNA of the CDR3 is TGTGCCAGCAGACCGACTTTAGGCACCTACGAGCAGTACTTC. It translates to CASRPTLGTYEQYF.

This chain connects TRBV7-2 to TRBJ2-1, with 8 bases fitting TRBD2. Germline loops: CDR1 SGHTA, CDR2 FQGNSA. This CDR3 spans 15 amino acids. V shed 4 bases, J shed 2 bases, and the junction held 4 bases outside the gene matches. The CDR3 sequence: CASSSGGATYNEQFF. The CDR3 bases are TGTGCCAGCAGCTCCGGGGGGGCAACCTACAATGAGCAGTTCTTC. Together with reference TRBV7-2 and TRBJ2-1, the CDR3 gives the full variable domain: GAGVSQSPSNKVTEKGKDVELRCDPISGHTALYWYRQSLGQGLEFLIYFQGNSAPDKSGLPSDRFSAERTGGSVSTLTIQRTQQEDSAVYLCASSSGGATYNEQFFGPGTRLTVL.

The chain links TRBV10-3 to TRBJ2-7; 8 bases line up with TRBD1. In germline, CDR1 is ENHRY, CDR2 SYGVKD. This CDR3 is built from 20 residues. J gave up 1 base and V 0 bases, and 17 bases lay outside the gene matches. In DNA form, the CDR3 reads TGTGCCATCAGTGAGTCGGGTTCTTTGGTCAGGGGGCTTGTATCCTACGAGCAGTACTTC. It encodes CAISESGSLVRGLVSYEQYF.

The chain employs TRBV5-4 and TRBJ2-5; 7 nucleotides agree with TRBD1. Germline CDR1 is SGHNT and CDR2 is YYREEE (reference sequence). V shed 2 bases and J 2 bases; nucleotides not matched to a gene: 6. This CDR3 has 15 amino acids. CDR3 coding DNA: TGTGCCAGCAGCTTACGATACAGGGGACAAGAGACCCAGTACTTC. Its protein is CASSLRYRGQETQYF.

The J gene is TRBJ2-7, the V gene TRBV5-6; weak D call: TRBD2 (6 bases). The CDR3 length is 13 residues. The V end was cut by 4 bases, the J end by 5 bases, with 13 bases between. Per the germline V gene, CDR1 is SGHDT and CDR2 is YYEEEE. CDR3 amino acids: CASSIRGGNEQYF. In DNA, the CDR3 is TGTGCCAGCAGCATCCGGGGAGGTAACGAGCAGTACTTC.

The chain has TRBV7-2 and TRBJ2-7; D unresolved. CDR3 length: 12 amino acids. V was clipped by 3 bases and J by 4 bases, with 7 bases between them. The V gene's germline CDR1 is SGHTA and CDR2 FQGNSA. The CDR3: CASSFLIYEQYF. For the CDR3, the DNA is TGTGCCAGCAGCTTTCTAATATACGAGCAGTACTTC.

CDR3 sequence reads: CASSKGSKANEKLFF. The CDR3 nucleotides read TGTGCCAGCAGTAAAGGGAGCAAGGCTAATGAAAAACTGTTTTTT. The chain joins TRBV2 to TRBJ1-4; D not certain. V lost 5 bases to trimming and J lost 3 bases, with 13 bases between them. Germline CDR1 reads SNHLY; CDR2 reads FYNNEI. This CDR3 is built from 15 residues.